The clone carrying this TCR beta chain was seen more than once but under ten times. Its antigen remains unknown. Germline V gene lookup returns CDR1 LGHNA and CDR2 YNFKEQ. The junction had 9 bases not matched to a gene; V was cut back by 4 bases and J by 8 bases. CDR3 length: 15 residues. The data belong to a study of post-analysis software for immune sequencing data. Study summary: Both relapsing-remitting and secondary progressive multiple sclerosis featured among the disease courses, as did progressive-relapsing multiple sclerosis. Whole-study results and caveats: Pronounced co-clustering by F measure was evident among identically batched samples. A handful of TRBV segments appeared more often in patients than in controls, and TRBV5-6, TRBV5-1 and TRBV20-1 were among these. Controls showed significantly higher normalized Chao1 diversity than did multiple sclerosis patients.

Unique molecular identifiers featured in each of the TCR beta cDNA libraries. Input of roughly 0.95 to 11 million T cells yielded about half a million cDNA molecules. TCRdb fed the PCR reads into MiXCR, producing one record per CDR3 protein. In the table there are about 760,000 distinct CDR3 sequences, about 32% of which are singletons. This clonotype was obtained from a girl between 5 and 17 years old with multiple sclerosis. The chain employs TRBV4-2 and TRBJ1-2; 11 bases agree with TRBD1. The sample taken for sequencing was blood. CDR3 loop: CASSPPGQGASGYTF. The CDR3 bases are TGTGCCAGCAGCCCACCCGGACAGGGGGCCTCGGGCTACACCTTC.